Following are 22 T cell receptor beta chains from one sample sequenced in a study of a mutant IDH1 vaccine in newly diagnosed glioma (dated by TCRdb to about 2021). The antigens these receptors bind are not known. The sample's time point label is to be understood as: week 47, end of study. Every vaccine dose consisted of 300 ug of a 20-mer mutant IDH1 peptide in Montanide, administered subcutaneously together with topical imiquimod. Receptor libraries were prepared by the immunoSEQ multiplex PCR assay. TCRdb holds this immuneACCESS table with in-frame rearrangements only. Some clones are missing; in checked studies, unresolved V genes explain under half, and the rest has no known cause. The sample has about 59,000 clones on record, roughly 87% of them singletons. The top ten clonotypes cover around 4.1% of the sample. The sample here was PBMCs, taken from a glioma patient whose treatment included an IDH1 peptide vaccine. All receptors derive from a man younger than 45 with glioma.

The genes are TRBV25-1 and TRBJ2-2; 7 positions agree with TRBD1. Germline lookup yields CDR1 MGHDK and CDR2 SYGVNS. CDR3 length equals 15 residues. Germline trimming cut 4 bases from V and 5 bases from J; bases unmatched to any gene: 7. The CDR3 nucleotides read TGTGCCAGCAGTGCGACAGGGTGGAGAACCGGGGAGCTGTTTTTT. The encoded protein is CASSATGWRTGELFF.

The CDR3 here is CASSIKMATEAFF. The CDR3 DNA reads as TGTGCCAGTAGTATCAAGATGGCCACTGAAGCTTTCTTT. This chain uses TRBV19 with TRBJ1-1; D gene ambiguous. The CDR3 covers 13 residues. V shed 3 bases and J shed 4 bases, with 9 bases lying between them. Germline values: CDR1 LNHDA, CDR2 SQIVND (reference sequence).

Here the CDR3 DNA reads TGTGCCACCAGCAGAGAGAATTCAGGGTTTACGAAAAAACTGTTTTTT. It codes for CATSRENSGFTKKLFF. The V gene is TRBV15, the J gene TRBJ1-4; tentatively, D is TRBD1 (5 bases). The V gene lost 0 bases and the J gene lost 9 bases, with 17 bases spanning the gap. The germline CDR1 and CDR2 sequences are LNHNV and YYDKDF (reference sequence). The CDR3 spans 16 residues.

The rearrangement links TRBV2 to TRBJ2-1; 15 bases match TRBD2. CDR3 length: 15 residues. J lost 9 bases, V lost 7 bases, and 7 bases had no gene match. From germline, CDR1 is SNHLY and CDR2 FYNNEI. CDR3 residues: CASTMGLAGGGEQFF. In nucleotides, the CDR3 is TGTGCCAGCACCATGGGACTAGCGGGGGGTGGTGAGCAGTTCTTC.

This clone appeared a single time. The junction differs from germline at one of its ends, possibly a read error. The chain has TRBV2 and TRBJ2-2; 10 bases match TRBD1. The germline V gene has CDR1 SNHLY and CDR2 FYNNEI. CDR3 length: 15 residues. The CDR3 DNA reads as TGTGCCAGCAGCGAAGACAGGGGGCACACCGGGGAGCTGTTTTTT. This codes for CASSEDRGHTGELFF.

The chain joins TRBV9 to TRBJ2-3; TRBD2 agrees at 15 bases. This CDR3 contains 18 residues. Per germline, CDR1 SGDLS and CDR2 YYNGEE. Trimming cost V 4 bases and J 0 bases; bases outside gene matches: 6. As DNA, the CDR3 is TGTGCCAGCAGCTTTGGGACTAGCGGGGGGCAGAGCACAGATACGCAGTATTTT. It yields the protein CASSFGTSGGQSTDTQYF.

The chain has TRBV6-6 and TRBJ2-5; TRBD1 or TRBD2 may be the D gene (6 bases each). The DNA end lines up better with TRBJ2-7; the J call may be wrong. The CDR3 consists of 16 residues. Germline loops: CDR1 MNHNY, CDR2 SVGAGI (reference sequence). The CDR3 DNA sequence: TGTGCCAGCAGTTACTCGATTCTACCGGGGGCCGACGAGCAGTACTTC. Encoded protein: CASSYSILPGADEQYF.

The chain couples TRBV28 to TRBJ1-2; 7 bases map to TRBD1. The CDR3 covers 12 residues. V was clipped by 5 bases and J by 14 bases; unmatched bases: 11. The germline CDR1 and CDR2 sequences are MDHEN and SYDVKM. CDR3 sequence (DNA): TGTGCCAGCAGTCAGACAGGGTACCGTTTGACCTTC. Amino acid sequence: CASSQTGYRLTF.

The chain links TRBV9 to TRBJ2-3, with unresolved D. Per germline, CDR1 SGDLS and CDR2 YYNGEE. With 3 bases removed from V and 6 bases from J, the gap between germline ends came to 11 bases. This CDR3 region has 13 residues. CDR3 in DNA: TGTGCCAGCAGCGCCCACCCTAGGGATACGCAGTATTTT. Its translation: CASSAHPRDTQYF.

This clone appeared once. The genes are TRBV6-5 and TRBJ2-7, with 9 bases that match TRBD1. The CDR3 runs 15 residues. The V gene's germline CDR1 is MNHEY and CDR2 SVGAGI. The trim removed 5 bases at V and 4 bases at J, leaving 9 bases unmatched. Here the CDR3 DNA reads TGTGCCAGCAGTCCCTTACAGGGGGCTGGGTACGAGCAGTACTTC. This translates into CASSPLQGAGYEQYF.

The genes are TRBV9 and TRBJ2-2, with 11 nucleotides matching TRBD2. Germline V gene data show CDR1 as SGDLS and CDR2 as YYNGEE. V dropped 2 bases and J dropped 0; count of bases not matched to a gene: 9. The CDR3 totals 19 residues. The DNA for the CDR3 is TGTGCCAGCAGCGTGCGGCCTAGCGGGGGGCAAACGAACACCGGGGAGCTGTTTTTT. Translating gives CASSVRPSGGQTNTGELFF.

The genes are TRBV10-3 and TRBJ2-1; tentative D call: TRBD2 (5 bases). The CDR3 is 13 residues long. The V and J ends lost 0 bases and 5 bases respectively, with 5 bases between them. Per the germline V gene, CDR1 is ENHRY and CDR2 is SYGVKD. As DNA, the CDR3 is TGTGCCATCAGTGAGTCGGAGGACAATGAGCAGTTCTTC. Protein sequence: CAISESEDNEQFF.

This clone was seen only once. The CDR3 DNA follows: TGTGCCAGCAGCGTAGGTGGCGGGGGGGCCCAAGAGACCCAGTACTTC. It is translated as CASSVGGGGAQETQYF. The rearrangement joins TRBV9 to TRBJ2-5, with TRBD2 identical over 9 bases. Trimming removed 0 bases from V and 1 base from J; junction bases left unmatched: 4. CDR1 and CDR2 from the germline V gene are SGDLS and YYNGEE. This CDR3 comprises 16 residues.

The CDR3 DNA follows: TGTGCCAGCAGCTGGGGACAGGGGGTCGATGGCTACACCTTC. Translation: CASSWGQGVDGYTF. V usage is TRBV28 and J usage is TRBJ1-2; 11 bases fit TRBD1. This CDR3 has 14 amino acids. The V and J ends lost 6 bases and 6 bases, in that order; junction bases with no gene match: 6. Germline loops: CDR1 MDHEN, CDR2 SYDVKM.

The rearrangement links TRBV10-3 to TRBJ1-1, with D tentatively TRBD1 (5 bases). Looked up from germline, CDR1 is ENHRY and CDR2 is SYGVKD. The germline V and J ends were trimmed by 9 bases and 10 bases, with 15 bases remaining between them. There are 11 residues in the CDR3. Written as DNA, the CDR3 is TGTGCCATGGCAGGGCCCAATGGAGCTTTCTTT. This gives the protein CAMAGPNGAFF.

The rearrangement joins TRBV6-5 to TRBJ1-4; D unresolved. Per germline, CDR1 MNHEY and CDR2 SVGAGI. V lost 0 bases to trimming and J lost 7 bases, with 12 bases between them. The CDR3 extends over 15 amino acids. CDR3 DNA sequence: TGTGCCAGCAGTTACTCACGGTTACGGAGTGAAAAACTGTTTTTT. Translation: CASSYSRLRSEKLFF.

A single count supports this clone. The V call is TRBV18, the J call TRBJ1-1; tentative D call: TRBD1 (5 bases). Trimming pared 3 bases from V and 0 bases from J, leaving 17 bases between. Germline V gene data show CDR1 as KGHSH and CDR2 as LQKENI. This CDR3 spans 17 amino acids. The CDR3 sequence: CASSPIKSGVMNTEAFF. CDR3 bases: TGTGCCAGCTCACCGATTAAGTCGGGGGTTATGAACACTGAAGCTTTCTTT.

As DNA, the CDR3 is TGTGCCAGCAGCTTAGCCCGGCGGACAGGGGGCAACTATGGCTACACCTTC. Amino acids: CASSLARRTGGNYGYTF. The V and J genes are TRBV7-9 and TRBJ1-2; 11 positions agree with TRBD1. V lost 0 bases, J lost 2 bases, and 5 bases stayed unmatched. The CDR3 runs to 17 residues. CDR1 is SEHNR, CDR2 FQNEAQ, per germline (reference sequence).

The rearrangement joins TRBV14 to TRBJ2-2; TRBD2 might be the D (5 bases). V was cut by 6 bases and J by 0 bases, with 8 bases left in between. The CDR3 is 14 residues long. Germline CDR1 reads SGHDN; CDR2 reads FVKESK. Here the CDR3 reads CASREAANTGELFF. Written as DNA, the CDR3 is TGTGCCAGCAGGGAGGCGGCGAACACCGGGGAGCTGTTTTTT.

This clone came up a few times. This chain joins TRBV6-5 and TRBJ1-1; D remains ambiguous. Trimming stripped 4 bases from V and 1 base from J, with 16 bases between. Germline V CDR1 and CDR2: MNHEY, SVGAGI. The CDR3 consists of 16 residues. The CDR3 is CASSSERPRENTEAFF. The CDR3, as DNA: TGTGCCAGCAGTTCAGAAAGGCCCCGGGAGAACACTGAAGCTTTCTTT.

Note on this clone: A junction boundary mismatches the germline segment, possibly from a read error. The V and J genes are TRBV6-1 and TRBJ1-1; D unclear. This CDR3 has 10 amino acids. CDR1 MNHNS and CDR2 SASEGT come from the germline V gene. Here the CDR3 DNA reads TGCTCGGCAGGGAACACTGAAGCTTTCTTT. Amino acids: CSAGNTEAFF.

The chain combines TRBV15 with TRBJ2-2; 9 bases match TRBD1. Germline V gene sequence: CDR1 LNHNV, CDR2 YYDKDF (reference sequence). CDR3 length equals 16 residues. Trimming at V came to 0 bases and at J to 7 bases, leaving 6 bases not matched to a gene. CDR3 loop: CATSRDWTGAVGELFF. DNA for the CDR3: TGTGCCACCAGCAGAGATTGGACAGGGGCCGTCGGGGAGCTGTTTTTT. Using reference TRBV15 and TRBJ2-2 for the parts outside the CDR3, the full variable domain is DAMVIQNPRYQVTQFGKPVTLSCSQTLNHNVMYWYQQKSSQAPKLLFHYYDKDFNNEADTPDNFQSRRPNTSFCFLDIRSPGLGDTAMYLCATSRDWTGAVGELFFGEGSRLTVL.